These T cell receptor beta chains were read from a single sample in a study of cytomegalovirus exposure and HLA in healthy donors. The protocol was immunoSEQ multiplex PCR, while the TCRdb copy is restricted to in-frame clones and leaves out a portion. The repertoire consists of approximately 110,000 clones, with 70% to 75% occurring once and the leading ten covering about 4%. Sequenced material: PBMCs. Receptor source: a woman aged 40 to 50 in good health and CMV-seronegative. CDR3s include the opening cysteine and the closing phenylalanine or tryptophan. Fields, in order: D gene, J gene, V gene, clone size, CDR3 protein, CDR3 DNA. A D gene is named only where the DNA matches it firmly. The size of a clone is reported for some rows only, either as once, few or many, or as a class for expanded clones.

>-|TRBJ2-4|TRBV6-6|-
CASSPSTVAKNIQYF
TGTGCCAGCAGTCCTTCGACAGTAGCCAAAAACATTCAGTACTTC
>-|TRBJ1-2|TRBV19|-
CASSMAAGRAEAYGYTF
TGTGCCAGTAGTATGGCGGCAGGGAGGGCGGAGGCCTATGGCTACACCTTC
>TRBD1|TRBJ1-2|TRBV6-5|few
CASSYSGDSRYGYTF
TGTGCCAGCAGTTACTCCGGGGACAGCCGCTATGGCTACACCTTC
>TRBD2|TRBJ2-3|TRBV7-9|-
CASSQSGGPDTQYF
TGTGCCAGCAGCCAAAGCGGGGGCCCAGATACGCAGTATTTT
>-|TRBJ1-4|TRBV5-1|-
CASSFGGTNEKLFF
TGCGCCAGCAGCTTTGGCGGAACTAATGAAAAACTGTTTTTT
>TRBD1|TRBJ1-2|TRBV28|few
CASSPGTGGLYGYTF
TGTGCCAGCAGTCCGGGGACAGGGGGCCTCTATGGCTACACCTTC
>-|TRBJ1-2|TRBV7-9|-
CASSLAGANYGYTF
TGTGCCAGCAGCTTGGCGGGGGCTAACTATGGCTACACCTTC
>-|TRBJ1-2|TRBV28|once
CASSLFHPVYGYTF
TGTGCCAGCAGTTTATTTCACCCAGTCTATGGCTACACCTTC
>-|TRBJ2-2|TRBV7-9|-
CASSGLATGELFF
TGTGCCAGCAGTGGACTTGCCACCGGGGAGCTGTTTTTT
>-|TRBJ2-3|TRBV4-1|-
CASSQVGVGGDTQYF
TGCGCCAGCAGCCAAGTCGGAGTTGGGGGCGATACGCAGTATTTT
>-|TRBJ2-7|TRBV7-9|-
CASSFQAGIDEQYF
TGTGCCAGCAGCTTCCAGGCAGGAATTGACGAGCAGTACTTC
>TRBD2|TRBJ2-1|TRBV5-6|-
CASSWDPGTRGGEQFF
TGTGCCAGCAGCTGGGACCCCGGGACCCGCGGGGGTGAGCAGTTCTTC
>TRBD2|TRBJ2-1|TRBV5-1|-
CASSLGGTSGIYNEQFF
TGCGCCAGCAGCTTGGGGGGGACTAGCGGGATATACAATGAGCAGTTCTTC
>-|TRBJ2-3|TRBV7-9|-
CASSSRQSSTDTQYF
TGTGCCAGCAGCTCCCGACAGTCTAGCACAGATACGCAGTATTTT
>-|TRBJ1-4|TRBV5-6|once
CASSLATGYGEKLFF
TGTGCCAGCAGCTTGGCGACCGGGTACGGGGAAAAACTGTTTTTT
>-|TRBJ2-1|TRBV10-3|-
CAISPGDNEQFF
TGTGCCATCAGTCCCGGGGACAATGAGCAGTTCTTC
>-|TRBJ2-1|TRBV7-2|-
CASSQSLIHEQFF
TGTGCCAGCAGCCAATCACTCATCCATGAGCAGTTCTTC
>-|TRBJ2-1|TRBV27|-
CASSSASGLPKQFF
TGTGCCAGCAGTTCAGCCTCGGGACTTCCAAAGCAGTTCTTC
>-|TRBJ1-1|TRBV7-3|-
CASSPTVNTEAFF
TGTGCCAGCAGCCCGACAGTGAACACTGAAGCTTTCTTT
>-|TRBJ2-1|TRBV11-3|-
CASSSRGGSYNEQFF
TGTGCCAGCAGCTCAAGGGGGGGGTCCTACAATGAGCAGTTCTTC
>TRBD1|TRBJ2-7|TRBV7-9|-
CASSPRDSTYEQYF
TGTGCCAGCAGCCCCCGGGACAGTACCTACGAGCAGTACTTC
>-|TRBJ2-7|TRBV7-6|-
CASSLVAWEQYF
TGTGCCAGCAGCTTAGTAGCGTGGGAGCAGTACTTC
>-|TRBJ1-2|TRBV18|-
CASSPPNRTVALGYGYTF
TGTGCCAGCTCACCACCGAACCGGACAGTTGCCCTCGGCTATGGCTACACCTTC
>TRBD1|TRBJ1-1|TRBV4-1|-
CASSQDKRGRREAFF
TGCGCCAGCAGCCAAGATAAAAGGGGGCGGCGTGAAGCTTTCTTT
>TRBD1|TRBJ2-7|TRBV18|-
CASSPSTGGEQYF
TGTGCCAGCTCACCATCTACAGGGGGCGAGCAGTACTTC
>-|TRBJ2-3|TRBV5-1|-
CASSQGGDGGMDTQYF
TGCGCCAGCAGCCAAGGGGGGGACGGGGGGATGGATACGCAGTATTTT
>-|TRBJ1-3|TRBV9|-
CASSPRPREAGNTIYF
TGTGCCAGCAGCCCGCGGCCTCGCGAGGCTGGAAACACCATATATTTT
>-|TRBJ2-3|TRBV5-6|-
CASSYGQQSTDTQYF
TGTGCCAGCAGCTACGGACAGCAAAGCACAGATACGCAGTATTTT
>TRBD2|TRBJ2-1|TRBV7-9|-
CASSSQAAGGRWVEQFF
TGTGCCAGCAGCTCCCAAGCGGCGGGAGGGCGGTGGGTTGAGCAGTTCTTC
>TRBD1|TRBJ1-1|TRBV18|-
CASSPDRVNTEAFF
TGTGCCAGCTCGCCGGACAGGGTGAACACTGAAGCTTTCTTT
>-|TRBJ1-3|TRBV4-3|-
CASSRGELSGNTIYF
TGCGCCAGCAGCCGCGGCGAACTCTCTGGAAACACCATATATTTT
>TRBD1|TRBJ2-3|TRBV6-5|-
CASSLGQGGTDTQYF
TGTGCCAGCAGCCTCGGACAGGGGGGGACAGATACGCAGTATTTT
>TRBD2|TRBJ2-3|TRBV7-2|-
CASSFTSGGRTDTQYF
TGTGCCAGCAGCTTTACTAGCGGGGGGCGCACAGATACGCAGTATTTT
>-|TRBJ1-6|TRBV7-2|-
CASSPRSSYNSPLHF
TGTGCTAGCAGTCCTCGGAGCTCCTATAATTCACCCCTCCACTTT
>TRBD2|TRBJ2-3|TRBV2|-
CASSLLAGSTDTQYF
TGTGCCAGCAGTCTACTAGCGGGCAGCACAGATACGCAGTATTTT
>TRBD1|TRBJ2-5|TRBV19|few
CASSTTGARETQYF
TGTGCCAGTAGTACGACAGGGGCGAGGGAGACCCAGTACTTC
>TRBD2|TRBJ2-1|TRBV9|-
CASSGRAGHKYNEQFF
TGTGCCAGCAGTGGAAGAGCGGGGCACAAATACAATGAGCAGTTCTTC
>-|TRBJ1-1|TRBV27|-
CASRSLGRENTEAFF
TGTGCCAGCAGGTCCCTGGGCAGGGAGAACACTGAAGCTTTCTTT
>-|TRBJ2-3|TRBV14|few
CASSLLPASGDTQYF
TGTGCCAGCAGCCTTTTACCCGCTAGTGGTGATACGCAGTATTTT
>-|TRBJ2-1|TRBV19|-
CASSSRSSYNEQFF
TGTGCCAGTAGTTCCCGGAGCTCCTACAATGAGCAGTTCTTC
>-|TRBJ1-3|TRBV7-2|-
CASSPTGSSGNTIYF
TGTGCCAGCAGCCCGACAGGATCCTCTGGAAACACCATATATTTT
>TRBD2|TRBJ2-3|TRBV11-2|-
CASSKTSGTQGTDTQYF
TGTGCCAGCAGCAAGACTAGCGGGACCCAGGGTACAGATACGCAGTATTTT
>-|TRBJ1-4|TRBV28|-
CASSYRGAGGEKLFF
TGTGCCAGCAGTTATAGGGGTGCAGGAGGGGAAAAACTGTTTTTT
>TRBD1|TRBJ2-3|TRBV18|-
CASSRTGVVTDTQYF
TGTGCCAGCTCGCGGACAGGGGTGGTCACAGATACGCAGTATTTT
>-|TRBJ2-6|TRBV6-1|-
CASSEWGQGRSGANVLTF
TGTGCCAGCAGTGAATGGGGGCAGGGTCGTTCTGGGGCCAACGTCCTGACTTTC
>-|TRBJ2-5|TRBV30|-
CAWSSGQETQYF
TGTGCCTGGAGCAGCGGGCAAGAGACCCAGTACTTC
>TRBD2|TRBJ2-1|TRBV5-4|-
CASSLAPSGTSGYNEQFF
TGTGCCAGCAGCTTGGCCCCTTCCGGGACTAGCGGTTACAATGAGCAGTTCTTC
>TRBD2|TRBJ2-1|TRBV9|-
CASSGLAGHNEQFF
TGTGCCAGCAGCGGACTAGCGGGGCACAATGAGCAGTTCTTC
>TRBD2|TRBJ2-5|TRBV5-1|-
CASSLVAGGGETQYF
TGCGCCAGCAGCTTGGTAGCGGGAGGGGGAGAGACCCAGTACTTC
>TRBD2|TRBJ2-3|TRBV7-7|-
CASSPSGGTTDTQYF
TGTGCCAGCAGCCCCAGCGGGGGGACCACAGATACGCAGTATTTT
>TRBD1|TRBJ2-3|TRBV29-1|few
CSVAQGAPADTQYF
TGCAGCGTTGCACAGGGGGCGCCGGCAGATACGCAGTATTTT
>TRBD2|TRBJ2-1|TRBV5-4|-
CASSLRGLGAGGGEQFF
TGTGCCAGCAGCTTAAGGGGGCTAGGAGCGGGAGGGGGTGAGCAGTTCTTC
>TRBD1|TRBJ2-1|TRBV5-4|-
CASSLDRGGEYFF
TGTGCCAGCAGTTTGGACAGGGGGGGGGAGTACTTCTTC
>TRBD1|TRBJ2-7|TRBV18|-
CASSLGQGDEQYF
TGTGCCAGCTCACTGGGACAGGGCGACGAGCAGTACTTC
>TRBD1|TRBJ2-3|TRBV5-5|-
CASSLGQGATDTQYF
TGTGCCAGCAGCTTGGGACAGGGGGCCACAGATACGCAGTATTTT
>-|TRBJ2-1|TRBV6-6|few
CASSYAGSVYNEQFF
TGTGCCAGCAGTTACGCGGGTTCGGTTTACAATGAGCAGTTCTTC
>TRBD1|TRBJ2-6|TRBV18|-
CASSGQDLSGANVLTF
TGTGCCAGCTCGGGACAGGACCTCTCTGGGGCCAACGTCCTGACTTTC
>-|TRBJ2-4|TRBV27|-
CASSQSIAEVAKNIQYF
TGTGCCAGCAGTCAATCGATAGCGGAGGTAGCCAAAAACATTCAGTACTTC
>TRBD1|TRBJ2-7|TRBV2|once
CASSGQGLTYEQYF
TGTGCCAGCAGTGGACAGGGCTTAACCTACGAGCAGTACTTC
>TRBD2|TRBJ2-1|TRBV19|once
CASNSGRAYNEQFF
TGTGCCAGTAATAGCGGGAGGGCCTACAATGAGCAGTTCTTC